These 17 T cell receptor beta chains came from one sample sequenced in a study of blood T cell repertoires in COVID-19. Using immunoSEQ multiplex PCR, the repertoire was profiled, and TCRdb retains in-frame clones only, with some absent. The table shows about 92,000 clones, with approximately 88% occurring only once. The specimen was peripheral blood. Receptors originate from a woman aged 55-70 years with COVID-19, enrolled during active disease.

In DNA form, the CDR3 reads TGTGCCAGCAGTTACGGCAGGGGTCAGCCCCAGCATTTT. Translated: CASSYGRGQPQHF. J is TRBJ1-5 and V is TRBV6-2 or TRBV6-3, with TRBD1 as a possible D gene (6 bases). This CDR3 contains 13 residues. The germline V gene encodes CDR1 MNHEY and CDR2 SVGEGT. The V gene lost 2 bases and the J gene lost 6 bases, with 8 bases spanning the gap.

V usage is TRBV5-4 and J usage is TRBJ2-5; D may be TRBD2 (5 bases). The CDR3 is 13 residues long. Germline V lookup: CDR1 SGHNT, CDR2 YYREEE (reference sequence). Trimming removed 3 bases from V and 5 bases from J, with 11 bases in between. The CDR3 DNA sequence: TGTGCCAGCAGCTCCCAAGGCGGGGAGACCCAGTACTTC. Its protein product is CASSSQGGETQYF.

The chain employs TRBV6-6 and TRBJ2-6; the match to TRBD1 covers 10 bases. The CDR3 spans 21 residues. Germline lookup yields CDR1 MNHNY and CDR2 SVGAGI (reference sequence). V shed 7 bases and J 0 bases; nucleotides not matched to a gene: 18. The CDR3 DNA sequence: TGTGCCAGCACTCGATCACCACGACCGGGACAGGGGATCTCTGGGGCCAACGTCCTGACTTTC. It is translated as CASTRSPRPGQGISGANVLTF.

The chain couples TRBV19 to TRBJ1-5; tentative D call: TRBD1 (6 bases). Germline CDR1 LNHDA, CDR2 SQIVND (reference sequence). This CDR3 region has 15 residues. V gave up 5 bases and J gave up 1 base, with 12 bases separating them. CDR3 DNA sequence: TGTGCCAGTAGTGCGGACAGTGTGAGCAATCAGCCCCAGCATTTT. Its translation: CASSADSVSNQPQHF.

J is TRBJ2-2 and V is TRBV14; a possible D gene is TRBD1 (5 bases). The V end lost 3 bases, the J end lost 4 bases, and 15 bases lay between the germline ends. Per the germline V gene, CDR1 is SGHDN and CDR2 is FVKESK. The CDR3 runs 16 residues. Written as DNA, the CDR3 is TGTGCCAGCAGCCAGGGGCCAAAAACGGGCACCGGGGAGCTGTTTTTT. Its protein product is CASSQGPKTGTGELFF.

The chain carries TRBV6-5 and TRBJ1-4; 7 bases fit TRBD1. Trimming took 3 bases from V and 7 from J; bases not matched to a gene: 5. This CDR3 is 14 amino acids long. Germline lookup yields CDR1 MNHEY and CDR2 SVGAGI. CDR3 in DNA: TGTGCCAGCAGTTATAGACAGGGCCCTGAAAAACTGTTTTTT. It translates to CASSYRQGPEKLFF.

There are a few counts of this clone. The chain joins TRBV20-1 to TRBJ2-7; TRBD1 matches 11 bases. CDR1 and CDR2 from the germline V gene are DFQATT and SNEGSKA (reference sequence). The CDR3 has 14 amino acids. The V and J ends lost 3 bases and 7 bases, in that order; junction bases with no gene match: 8. CDR3: CSASGGQGAWEQYF. CDR3 sequence (DNA): TGCAGTGCTAGTGGTGGACAGGGGGCGTGGGAGCAGTACTTC.

This chain uses TRBV28 with TRBJ2-1; 9 bases fit TRBD1. Germline loops: CDR1 MDHEN, CDR2 SYDVKM. The V segment lost 8 bases and the J segment 6 bases; nucleotides outside the gene matches: 8. This CDR3 has 14 amino acids. Written as DNA, the CDR3 is TGTGCCAGCGGGGGACAGGGTGGGGTCAATGAGCAGTTCTTC. This codes for CASGGQGGVNEQFF.

The chain employs TRBV28 and TRBJ2-7; no clear D. Trimming cost V 7 bases and J 2 bases, with 21 bases left between them. There are 16 residues in the CDR3. Per the germline V gene, CDR1 is MDHEN and CDR2 is SYDVKM. The CDR3 here is CASNGTPKAQAYEQYF. The DNA for the CDR3 is TGTGCCAGCAACGGCACCCCGAAAGCTCAGGCCTACGAGCAGTACTTC.

The V call is TRBV7-3, the J call TRBJ1-1; D remains ambiguous. Per germline, CDR1 SGHTA and CDR2 FQGTGA. V was trimmed by 4 bases and J by 8 bases, leaving 14 bases between them. This CDR3 has 13 amino acids. The CDR3 loop reads CASSSQSSSEAFF. The CDR3 nucleotides are TGTGCCAGCAGCTCACAATCGTCGTCCGAAGCTTTCTTT.

The CDR3 DNA follows: TGTGCCAGCAGCTTAGACAGGTTAGATGAAAAACTGTTTTTT. Amino acids: CASSLDRLDEKLFF. The V and J genes are TRBV7-2 and TRBJ1-4; D is possibly TRBD1 (5 bases). V was trimmed by 1 base and J by 6 bases, leaving 9 bases between them. CDR1 is SGHTA and CDR2 is FQGNSA in the germline V gene. This CDR3 contains 14 residues. The full variable domain, rest sourced from reference TRBV7-2 and TRBJ1-4, is GAGVSQSPSNKVTEKGKDVELRCDPISGHTALYWYRQSLGQGLEFLIYFQGNSAPDKSGLPSDRFSAERTGGSVSTLTIQRTQQEDSAVYLCASSLDRLDEKLFFGSGTQLSVL.

J is TRBJ1-5 and V is TRBV10-3; weak D call: TRBD1 (5 bases). Germline loops: CDR1 ENHRY, CDR2 SYGVKD. The CDR3 consists of 14 residues. The V and J ends lost 0 bases and 7 bases respectively, with 10 bases between them. The CDR3 region has the DNA TGTGCCATCAGTGAGTCGGCGGGGGGACAGCCCCAGCATTTT. Its protein is CAISESAGGQPQHF.

Regarding this clone: One end of the junction fails to match germline, which may point to a read error. The chain joins TRBV11-3 to TRBJ1-1; D remains unclear. Germline V gene data show CDR1 as SGHNT and CDR2 as YENEEA. The CDR3 runs 14 residues. This chain's CDR3 is CASSLDPKNTEAFF. The CDR3 DNA reads TGTGCCAGCAGCCTAGACCCAAAGAACACTGAAGCTTTCTTT.

V is TRBV7-8 and J is TRBJ1-6; 8 bases fit TRBD1. The CDR3 spans 14 residues. Germline trimming cut 1 base from V and 9 bases from J; bases unmatched to any gene: 2. The germline gives CDR1 SGHVS, CDR2 FQNEAQ. The DNA for the CDR3 is TGTGCCAGCAGCTTAGGGACAGGGAGTTCACCCCTCCACTTT. Its translation is CASSLGTGSSPLHF.

This clone was detected once. The V and J genes are TRBV9 and TRBJ1-2; D is uncertain. Germline V gene lookup returns CDR1 SGDLS and CDR2 YYNGEE. V dropped 0 bases and J dropped 0 bases, with 9 bases sitting between them. The CDR3 has 15 amino acids. CDR3 nucleotides: TGTGCCAGCAGCGTAGCTGAGGGTACTAACTATGGCTACACCTTC. Amino acids: CASSVAEGTNYGYTF.

This chain links TRBV5-1 with TRBJ2-7; 12 bases match TRBD2. The J segment lost 2 bases and the V segment lost 4 bases, leaving 10 bases of the junction unmatched. The CDR3 covers 17 residues. From germline, CDR1 is SGHRS and CDR2 YFSETQ. DNA for the CDR3: TGCGCCAGCAGCCTGTTACTAGCGGGGGGAGCTGCCTACGAGCAGTACTTC. Its protein product is CASSLLLAGGAAYEQYF. Full variable domain (outside the CDR3, taken from reference TRBV5-1 and TRBJ2-7): KAGVTQTPRYLIKTRGQQVTLSCSPISGHRSVSWYQQTPGQGLQFLFEYFSETQRNKGNFPGRFSGRQFSNSRSEMNVSTLELGDSALYLCASSLLLAGGAAYEQYFGPGTRLTVT.

The V gene is TRBV7-2, the J gene TRBJ1-1; 10 nucleotides align to TRBD1. The CDR3 runs 14 residues. Trimming at V came to 3 bases and at J to 7 bases, leaving 5 bases not matched to a gene. From germline, CDR1 is SGHTA and CDR2 FQGNSA. Here the CDR3 DNA reads TGTGCCAGCAGCTTCCGACAGGGGGCCATTGAAGCTTTCTTT. It yields the protein CASSFRQGAIEAFF.